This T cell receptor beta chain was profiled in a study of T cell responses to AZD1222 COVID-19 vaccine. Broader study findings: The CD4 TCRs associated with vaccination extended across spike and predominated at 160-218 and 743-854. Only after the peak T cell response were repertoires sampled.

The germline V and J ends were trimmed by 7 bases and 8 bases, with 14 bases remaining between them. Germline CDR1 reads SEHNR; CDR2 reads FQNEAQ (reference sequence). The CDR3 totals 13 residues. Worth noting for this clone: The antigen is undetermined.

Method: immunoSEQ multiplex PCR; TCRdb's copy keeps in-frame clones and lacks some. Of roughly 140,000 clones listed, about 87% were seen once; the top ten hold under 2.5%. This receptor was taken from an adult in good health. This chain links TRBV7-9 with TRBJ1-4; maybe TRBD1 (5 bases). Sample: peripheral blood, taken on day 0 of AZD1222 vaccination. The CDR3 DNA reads TGTGCCAGCAAAGCCGACGGGGGGGAAAAACTGTTTTTT. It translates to CASKADGGEKLFF.